This T cell receptor (beta chain) was observed in a study of human T cells and chemical hapten exposure. In TCRdb, the RACE reads were re-called with MiXCR into one record per CDR3 protein. Of about 140,000 distinct CDR3 sequences in the sample, 12% were seen once. Germline V gene lookup returns CDR1 SGHNT and CDR2 YENEEA. V lost 1 base to trimming and J lost 1 base, with 8 bases between them. CDR3 size: 15 residues. Time point here: patch test 2, 6 weeks after DPC sensitization. Treatment here: therapeutic diphenylcyclopropenone sensitization with weekly scalp DPC. Each donor was an alopecia patient between 18 and 70 years of age who qualified for DPC. Study findings and constraints: Compared with pre-sensitization or healthy control sets, expanded TCRs clustered more.

On this clonotype: Its antigen is not identified.

Sequences were derived from whole blood, sampled in connection with sensitization to the hapten diphenylcyclopropenone (DPC). The rearrangement links TRBV11-3 to TRBJ2-1; D is unclear. This TCR was recovered from a woman aged 45-65 years with alopecia areata. Some clones in this sample may be carry-over from other donors' samples. For the CDR3, the DNA is TGTGCCAGCAGCTTAGCTTTGAGATCCTACAATGAGCAGTTCTTC. Residues: CASSLALRSYNEQFF.